This T cell receptor (beta chain) was recorded in a study of vaccination effects on CD4 cells after COVID-19. Background on the study: Before sequencing took place, the ViraFEST assay used viral peptide pools to expand antigen-specific CD4+ T cells. Median timing of post-vaccine samples was 72 days after the second dose.

A single count supports this clone. The antigen is undetermined. V was pared by 3 bases and J by 1 base, with 8 bases of the junction left unmatched. The CDR3 runs 17 residues. CDR1 is SGHTA and CDR2 is FQGNSA in the germline V gene. Subsequent to a culture period of under twelve days, CD4+ T cells were isolated. The participants, recipients of two vaccine doses, got either BNT162b2 or mRNA-1273. The protocol was immunoSEQ multiplex PCR, while the TCRdb copy is restricted to in-frame clones and leaves out a portion. Of 65,000 to 90,000 clones detected, around 67% appear once; the ten largest clones hold roughly 2.1%.

The clonotype was recovered from a human donor who received a COVID-19 vaccine. The source material was CD4+ T cells from PBMCs cultured without peptide, sampled after COVID-19 vaccination. The chain recombines TRBV7-2 with TRBJ2-2; 7 bases match TRBD1. The CDR3 here is CASSLGAGTVNTGELFF. The CDR3 nucleotides read TGTGCCAGCAGCTTGGGAGCCGGGACAGTGAACACCGGGGAGCTGTTTTTT.